These T cell receptor beta chains were read from a single sample in a study of early T cells in non-severe SARS-CoV-2 infection. TCRdb reanalysed the 5' RACE reads using MiXCR and keeps one entry per CDR3 protein. The sample contains 70,000 to 85,000 distinct CDR3 sequences, roughly an eighth of which appear only once. The specimen sequenced was whole blood. The receptors were gathered from an adult who was a healthcare worker with PCR-confirmed SARS-CoV-2 infection or an uninfected control (not recorded which). Each CDR3 is given with its conserved first and last residue. D genes are given only for firm matches. Clone size is not always given. Where it is, it says once, few, many or a class for expanded clones.

D: TRBD2
length: 16
J: TRBJ2-1
size: many
V: TRBV5-6
CDR3: CASSSLTSETYNEQFF
DNA: TGTGCCAGCAGCTCGTTGACTAGCGAGACTTACAATGAGCAGTTCTTC

D: .
length: 12
J: TRBJ1-2
size: many
V: TRBV29-1
CDR3: CSVMTVAYGYTF
DNA: TGCAGCGTGATGACAGTGGCCTATGGCTACACCTTC

D: .
length: 13
J: TRBJ2-2
size: .
V: TRBV28
CDR3: CVGQDRNTGELFF
DNA: TGTGTCGGGCAGGACAGGAACACCGGGGAGCTGTTTTTT

D: .
length: 16
J: TRBJ1-1
size: many
V: TRBV24-1
CDR3: CATSDSPAGANTEAFF
DNA: TGTGCCACCAGTGATTCCCCGGCGGGGGCCAACACTGAAGCTTTCTTT

D: .
length: 18
J: TRBJ1-6
size: many
V: TRBV20-1
CDR3: CSAPSPGPERYENSPLHF
DNA: TGCAGTGCCCCTTCCCCGGGCCCCGAAAGATACGAAAATTCACCCCTCCACTTT

D: TRBD1
length: 13
J: TRBJ2-1
size: many
V: TRBV7-2
CDR3: CASSPQNRGERFF
DNA: TGTGCCAGCAGCCCACAAAACAGGGGTGAGCGGTTCTTC

D: .
length: 17
J: TRBJ1-3
size: many
V: TRBV7-6
CDR3: CASSLEEGLSSGNTIYF
DNA: TGTGCCAGCAGCTTAGAGGAGGGCCTAAGCTCTGGAAACACCATATATTTT

D: .
length: 15
J: TRBJ1-1
size: many
V: TRBV5-5
CDR3: CASSATGKGLTEAFF
DNA: TGTGCCAGCAGCGCGACAGGCAAAGGGTTAACTGAAGCTTTCTTT

D: .
length: 13
J: TRBJ2-1
size: .
V: TRBV9
CDR3: CASSVAGYNEQFF
DNA: TGTGCCAGCAGCGTAGCTGGGTACAATGAGCAGTTCTTC

D: .
length: 11
J: TRBJ2-7
size: .
V: TRBV19
CDR3: CASSTQGLQYF
DNA: TGTGCCAGTAGTACCCAGGGCCTTCAGTACTTC

D: .
length: 14
J: TRBJ2-7
size: many
V: TRBV11-2
CDR3: CASSFERGVYEQYF
DNA: TGTGCCAGCAGCTTTGAAAGGGGGGTATACGAGCAGTACTTC

D: .
length: 14
J: TRBJ1-5
size: .
V: TRBV2
CDR3: CASNTQGISQPQHF
DNA: TGTGCCAGCAATACTCAGGGGATTAGTCAGCCCCAGCATTTT

D: TRBD2
length: 16
J: TRBJ2-1
size: many
V: TRBV4-2
CDR3: CASSRTGTSAYNEQFF
DNA: TGTGCCAGCAGTCGCACAGGGACTAGCGCTTACAATGAGCAGTTCTTC

D: TRBD1
length: 16
J: TRBJ2-7
size: few
V: TRBV12-3/TRBV12-4
CDR3: CASSLGGQGSTYEQYF
DNA: TGTGCCAGCAGTTTAGGGGGACAGGGTTCTACCTACGAGCAGTACTTC

D: TRBD2
length: 15
J: TRBJ2-7
size: many
V: TRBV28
CDR3: CASSPGTSGSYEQYF
DNA: TGTGCCAGCAGCCCCGGGACTAGCGGGAGCTACGAGCAGTACTTC

D: TRBD2
length: 14
J: TRBJ2-7
size: many
V: TRBV5-4
CDR3: CASSFSGREAEQYF
DNA: TGTGCCAGCAGCTTCAGCGGGAGAGAGGCCGAGCAGTACTTC

D: .
length: 15
J: TRBJ1-6
size: .
V: TRBV20-1
CDR3: CSARGGGIDNSPLHF
DNA: TGCAGTGCGAGGGGGGGCGGTATCGATAATTCACCCCTCCACTTT

D: TRBD1
length: 15
J: TRBJ2-7
size: few
V: TRBV15
CDR3: CATSPIERGRDEQYF
DNA: TGTGCCACCAGCCCAATCGAAAGGGGGCGGGACGAGCAGTACTTC

D: .
length: 14
J: TRBJ2-7
size: many
V: TRBV11-2
CDR3: CASSLLWESYEQYF
DNA: TGTGCCAGCAGCTTATTATGGGAGTCTTACGAGCAGTACTTC

D: .
length: 12
J: TRBJ2-7
size: .
V: TRBV3-1
CDR3: CASSPQGYEQYF
DNA: TGTGCCAGCAGCCCACAGGGCTACGAGCAGTACTTC

D: .
length: 15
J: TRBJ2-1
size: few
V: TRBV9
CDR3: CASSVGAGESNEQFF
DNA: TGTGCCAGCAGCGTAGGGGCAGGGGAAAGCAATGAGCAGTTCTTC

D: .
length: 13
J: TRBJ2-5
size: .
V: TRBV3-1
CDR3: CASRKGYQETQYF
DNA: TGTGCCAGCAGAAAAGGGTACCAAGAGACCCAGTACTTC

D: .
length: 14
J: TRBJ2-1
size: few
V: TRBV7-6
CDR3: CASSSGTGPYEQFF
DNA: TGTGCCAGCAGCTCCGGGACGGGACCCTATGAGCAGTTCTTC

D: .
length: 13
J: TRBJ2-5
size: many
V: TRBV7-2
CDR3: CASSHREFETQYF
DNA: TGTGCCAGCAGCCATCGGGAATTCGAGACCCAGTACTTC

D: .
length: 13
J: TRBJ2-1
size: few
V: TRBV12-3/TRBV12-4
CDR3: CASSLEQGGTQFF
DNA: TGTGCCAGCAGTTTAGAGCAGGGGGGGACGCAGTTCTTC

D: .
length: 12
J: TRBJ2-1
size: few
V: TRBV28
CDR3: CASSTRLSEQFF
DNA: TGTGCCAGCAGTACCCGACTTAGTGAGCAGTTCTTC

D: .
length: 14
J: TRBJ2-5
size: many
V: TRBV5-4
CDR3: CASSLVGHQETQYF
DNA: TGTGCCAGCAGCTTGGTGGGCCACCAAGAGACCCAGTACTTC

D: TRBD1
length: 13
J: TRBJ1-4
size: many
V: TRBV29-1
CDR3: CSVGGTGDEKLFF
DNA: TGCAGCGTTGGAGGGACAGGGGACGAAAAACTGTTTTTT

D: .
length: 12
J: TRBJ2-1
size: .
V: TRBV10-3
CDR3: CAISAIGNEQFF
DNA: TGTGCCATCTCAGCCATCGGCAATGAGCAGTTCTTC

D: TRBD1
length: 16
J: TRBJ2-7
size: few
V: TRBV28
CDR3: CASSTPGTGSSYEQYF
DNA: TGTGCCAGCAGTACCCCCGGGACAGGGTCCTCCTACGAGCAGTACTTC

D: .
length: 12
J: TRBJ1-1
size: .
V: TRBV28
CDR3: CASSLGQGRAFF
DNA: TGTGCCAGCAGTTTGGGGCAGGGGCGAGCTTTCTTT

D: .
length: 12
J: TRBJ2-3
size: few
V: TRBV19
CDR3: CASSNDGTGGYF
DNA: TGTGCCAGTAGCAACGACGGGACTGGGGGGTATTTT

D: .
length: 13
J: TRBJ2-1
size: .
V: TRBV30
CDR3: CACSRQAYNEQFF
DNA: TGTGCCTGTTCCCGACAGGCCTACAATGAGCAGTTCTTC